This T cell receptor beta chain stems from a study of cytomegalovirus exposure and HLA in healthy donors (dated by TCRdb to about 2017). For context, the study as a whole: An earlier analysis of more than 550 of the donors reported approximately 300 Gb of sequence data and 90 million to 120 million unique TCR beta sequences obtained from 180 million or so T cells. A later analysis re-examined previously published TCR beta repertoires from roughly 720 donors and added high-resolution HLA genotyping to investigate patterns of TCR occurrence. Rather than drawing on any new phenotypic data, the later analysis identified candidate immune exposures from TCR beta sequences and the way those sequences occurred across donors. All discovery cohort repertoires had been generated using a single sequencing platform. The study aimed to test whether signatures of past pathogen exposure could be identified by cataloging public T cell receptors. Across around 400 genotyped donors of the cohort, an average of about 240,000 unique TCR beta nucleotide sequences per donor were sequenced, and 15% to 20% of those sequences were non-productive. Among the approximately 420 genotyped donors, under 90% belonged to the genetic ancestry cluster associated with self-reported Caucasian donors. The study profiled the T cell repertoires of hundreds of subjects by immunosequencing and related them to cytomegalovirus serostatus. HLA typing included class I and class II loci at four-digit resolution. In addition to the first cohort of 500 to 850 subjects, a separate validation cohort of 120 different subjects was used. Alongside the repertoire data, information on donor age, sex, ethnicity and CMV serostatus was compiled. To predict cytomegalovirus infection status, the study brought together high-throughput TCR immunosequencing, statistical association of individual TCRs with disease status, and machine learning. The number of typed donors differed by locus: about 620-640 for A, B, C, DRB1 and DQB1; 522 for DQA1; fewer than 610 for DPA1; and 400 to 480 for DPB1. Roughly 5 DR-DQ haplotypes were treated as single units for association and clustering because of strong linkage in the cohort. An early release that covered around 590 HLA-typed donors contained about 290 gigabases of sequencing data and about 93 million unique TCR sequences. An earlier analysis of approximately 640 of the donors applied high-throughput TCR beta sequencing to assess whether each TCR beta V gene segment acted as functional or pseudogenic. In a later genetic analysis, genome-wide SNP genotypes for about 60% of the 666 donors were used, and that subset was treated as a discovery cohort. The paper as a whole reports these results and caveats: Because counts were too low, seventeen rarely observed V segments, including chromosome 9 orphons, were excluded from the earlier analysis of several hundred of the donors. Broadly in line with IMGT annotations, most TCR beta V segments showed up in productive rearrangements about 87% or about 30% of the time in an earlier analysis of several hundred of the donors. It was suggested by the authors that the approach could potentially be generalized to other disease states and immunological phenotypes. A later analysis found that most CMV-associated TCR beta chains appeared HLA-restricted, with HLA associations seemingly driven largely by CMV exposure. In a later genetic analysis, fewer N-insertions in productive TCRs were reported among donors in an Asian-associated ancestry cluster than the approximately 630-donor mean. Sequencing depth was assumed to be roughly uniform across donors in the presence/absence analyses, though that assumption may not hold. A later genetic analysis associated a missense DCLRE1C variant with V-gene and J-gene trimming of TCR beta chains, and an independent cohort replicated the association. Immune exposure information for the cohort was limited to CMV serostatus. The sequencing pipeline was judged likely to have produced a cluster of highly shared sequence variants as a technical artifact. A further reported finding was that TCR beta sequences accurately predicted the HLA-A and HLA-B alleles for most subjects in the first cohort. Correlated functional status among segregating V segments might reflect linkage disequilibrium, but an unknown experimental factor could not be ruled out. Most TCR sequences were seen in very few donors, while some public TCRs were found in many individuals. A few of the identified cytomegalovirus-associated TCR beta chains were confirmed in vitro to be specific for cytomegalovirus antigens. Because HLA typing was missing for some donors at each locus, association tests included only the typed subset. The study listed over 150 TCR beta chains as associated with cytomegalovirus. A later analysis reported that several top co-occurrence clusters appeared linked to parvovirus B19, influenza, CMV and Epstein-Barr virus. Only TCR beta chains were sequenced in this cohort, and the absence of alpha or paired-chain data limited detectable features. The 87-base-pair reads could not distinguish some IMGT-functional V segments, including TRBV6-2 and TRBV6-3, so those segments were excluded. In a later analysis, over 15,000 TCR beta sequences were associated with specific HLA alleles at a false discovery rate of 0.05. Assigning TCR associations to individual alleles was difficult when HLA alleles, especially DR and DQ, strongly co-occurred. In a later analysis, the rate of TCR association differed among HLA loci, with DRB1 alleles having the most associated TCRs and HLA-C alleles having the fewest. The classifier was reported to diagnose cytomegalovirus status with high specificity and sensitivity in both the original and validation cohorts. A later analysis found that HLA-associated TCR beta chains were more clonally expanded and had lower generation probabilities than equally common non-associated chains.

Libraries came from the immunoSEQ multiplex PCR assay. For the multiplex PCR, a mixture combining 60 forward primers for TCR Vbeta segments and 13 reverse primers for TCR Jbeta segments was used. A multiplex PCR assay on genomic DNA amplified the CDR3 region of rearranged TCR beta genes. On the Illumina HiSeq System, the amplified TCR beta libraries were sequenced as 87-base-pair reads. In the paper's pipeline: In a later analysis, 77 million or so unique TCR beta chains were counted across the 666 repertoires, and about 10 million of these chains were shared by at least two donors. Raw reads were error-corrected and collapsed into unique sequences with a nearest-neighbor algorithm that merged closely related sequences to remove PCR and sequencing errors. CDR3 sequences were aligned to IMGT reference sequences to assign V, D and J gene segments. For a sequence to be retained, at least a six-nucleotide match to both a V gene segment and a J gene segment was required. Rearrangements were classified as productive when the CDR3 lacked stop codons and remained in frame with V and J, and all other rearrangements were classified as non-productive. Following IMGT convention, CDR3 was defined as the stretch from the second conserved V-encoded cysteine to the conserved J-encoded phenylalanine. The earlier analysis of roughly 590 of the donors excluded sequences that lacked an unambiguous match to a single V gene segment. An earlier analysis of about 600 of the donors called V segments functional above 56.7% productive rearrangements and segregating when the between-donor standard deviation exceeded 5%. A statistical classification framework was developed to diagnose cytomegalovirus status using the catalog of TCR beta chain sequences. In a later analysis, V and J genes were assigned by comparing TCR nucleotide sequences against IMGT/GENE-DB human TR gene sequences. A later analysis assigned CDR3 sequences and most-parsimonious VDJ recombination scenarios with the TCRdist pipeline. In a later analysis, every TCR beta chain was defined by the combination of its CDR3 amino acid sequence and its V-gene family, and reads without a unique V-gene family were dropped. A later analysis removed 550 to 700 highly shared, low-generation-probability nucleotide sequences to deal with suspected cross-contamination and a sequencing artifact. For each public chain, a later analysis derived a clonal expansion index from normalized ranks of inferred template counts within each repertoire. In a later analysis, generation probabilities were computed using a VDJ recombination model fitted to out-of-frame rearrangements, and the results were checked against IGoR. Hypergeometric tests were used in a later analysis to score TCR-TCR, TCR-HLA and TCR-CMV co-occurrence, with a repertoire-size bias correction applied to the TCR pairs. False discovery rates were estimated in a later analysis by permuting HLA or CMV assignments 20 times. In a later analysis, co-occurring TCRs were grouped using DBSCAN, with TCRdist sequence similarity added in when clustering inside HLA-allele-positive subsets. For co-occurrence clustering, repertoires with fewer than 30,000 or more than 120,000 public chains were excluded, along with about five repertoires with anomalous nucleotide sharing. The clones in this table, taken by TCRdb from immuneACCESS, are in-frame only. Not every clone is retained; where verified, under half of the shortfall comes from an unresolved V gene, and the cause of the rest is unknown. V, J and clone size are taken as reported in that table, and D and trimming were inferred from the DNA itself. This sample holds some 170,000 clones; roughly 76% were observed only once. Clones ranked in the top ten supply around 4.7% of the sample.

The CDR3 goes from the cysteine to the phenylalanine over 15 residues. The retained sequence is limited to the CDR3, 45 bases, with the frame set at the first base. V and J are truncated by 1 base and 2 bases respectively, leaving an intervening sequence of 11 bases. Taken from the germline V gene (reference sequence), the CDR1 and CDR2 loops are SEHNR and FQNEAQ. In total, 666 healthy bone marrow donors made up the cohort. At the time of sampling, all cohort members were nominally healthy, though unrecorded immune exposures were likely present. The donor was CMV seropositive and belonged to the group of around 300 seropositive cohort members. Every donor gave a peripheral blood sample, and the peripheral blood mononuclear cells from that sample were used for TCR beta sequencing. The Qiagen DNeasy Blood Extraction Kit was used to extract genomic DNA from the blood cell samples. Worth noting for this clone: What this receptor recognizes is not known. No per-base quality is available; no much larger clone lies one base away.

Material for sequencing was PBMCs. The receptor was isolated from a woman between 18 and 29 years old in good health and CMV-seropositive. Here the chain combines TRBV7-9 and TRBJ1-1; no confident D gene assignment can be made. CDR3 sequence: CASSLEAQSNTEAFF. At the DNA level, the sequence is TGTGCCAGCAGCTTAGAGGCACAGAGTAACACTGAAGCTTTCTTT.